This T cell receptor beta chain was identified during a study of response to subunit inactivated influenza vaccine. Notes on the study in general: That few new T cells are recruited by each seasonal influenza vaccination was the authors' suggestion.

Germline CDR1 reads KGHSH; CDR2 reads LQKENI. CDR3 length: 15 amino acids. The V and J ends lost 6 bases and 4 bases, in that order; junction bases with no gene match: 11. Concerning this clonotype: Antigen specificity is unknown.

TCRdb reanalysed the RT-PCR reads using MiXCR and keeps one entry per CDR3 protein. The top ten hold 2.5% to 3% of the sample, which has 500,000 to 550,000 distinct CDR3 sequences, around 25% seen once. These data also featured in a second study, about T cells expressing NK-cell markers. In that study: As the method of synthesis, 5'RACE template switching with UMIs yielded TCR beta cDNA. Six of the donors carried dominant NKG2C+ clonotypes that took up roughly 1.0-7.0% of their CD8+ T cells.

This TCR came from a man aged 50 to 60 who received an inactivated influenza vaccine. The V call is TRBV18, the J call TRBJ2-5; 7 bases match TRBD2. The sample was CD4+ T cells sorted from PBMCs, taken 11 to 12 days after vaccination. The CDR3 loop is CASSRPGREGETQYF. The CDR3 region has the DNA TGTGCCAGCTCCCGGCCAGGGAGGGAAGGAGAGACCCAGTACTTC. The whole variable domain, filled in from reference TRBV18 and TRBJ2-5, reads NAGVMQNPRHLVRRRGQEARLRCSPMKGHSHVYWYRQLPEEGLKFMVYLQKENIIDESGMPKERFSAEFPKEGPSILRIQQVVRGDSAAYFCASSRPGREGETQYFGPGTRLLVL.